These T cell receptor beta chains were read from a single sample in a study of cytomegalovirus exposure and HLA in healthy donors. Generated by immunoSEQ multiplex PCR, the TCRdb table keeps only in-frame clones and is missing some. The sample comprises under 150,000 clones, over 55% of which are singletons, and over 2% rests with the top ten. Sequencing used PBMCs. Receptors were obtained from a man aged 35 to 55 in good health and CMV-seronegative. CDR3s include the opening cysteine and the closing phenylalanine or tryptophan. D genes are given only for firm matches. Clone size is stated in some rows and not others, as once, few, many or a class when expanded.

j_gene | d_gene | abundance | v_gene | CDR3aa | CDR3nt
TRBJ1-1 | TRBD1 | NA | TRBV4-3 | CASSQTGGVTEAFF | TGCGCCAGCAGCCAAACAGGGGGTGTCACTGAAGCTTTCTTT
TRBJ2-3 | NA | NA | TRBV7-9 | CASSLAILSLGTDTQYF | TGTGCCAGCAGCTTAGCGATTCTCTCACTAGGCACAGATACGCAGTATTTT
TRBJ2-7 | NA | NA | TRBV12-5 | CASARDQGSYEQYF | TGTGCTAGTGCCCGAGACCAGGGCTCCTACGAGCAGTACTTC
TRBJ1-1 | TRBD1 | NA | TRBV5-6 | CASSLSTGGTEAFF | TGTGCCAGCAGCTTGTCTACAGGGGGCACTGAAGCTTTCTTT
TRBJ2-7 | NA | NA | TRBV6-5 | CASRRFEGSEQYF | TGTGCCAGCAGGAGATTTGAGGGCTCCGAGCAGTACTTC
TRBJ2-3 | TRBD2 | NA | TRBV4-2 | CASSQGTSGGGDDTQYF | TGTGCCAGCAGCCAAGGCACTAGCGGGGGGGGTGACGATACGCAGTATTTT
TRBJ1-1 | NA | NA | TRBV7-2 | CASSFSDSIEAFF | TGTGCCAGCAGCTTTAGTGACAGTATTGAAGCTTTCTTT
TRBJ2-3 | TRBD2 | few | TRBV25-1 | CASSVAGGTDTQYF | TGTGCCAGCAGTGTAGCGGGAGGCACAGATACGCAGTATTTT
TRBJ2-7 | TRBD1 | NA | TRBV11-2 | CASSYDRGSYEQYF | TGTGCCAGCAGCTATGACAGGGGGTCCTACGAGCAGTACTTC
TRBJ2-1 | TRBD2 | NA | TRBV9 | CASSLPGLAEAGEQFF | TGTGCCAGCAGCCTGCCGGGACTAGCGGAGGCGGGTGAGCAGTTCTTC